Listed here are 21 T cell receptor beta chains from one sample, sequenced in a study of shared clonotypes between healthy human individuals. Data came from immunoSEQ multiplex PCR; TCRdb stores just in-frame clones and leaves some out. Among 2 million or so clones, 85% to 95% were seen once, and the ten largest hold more than 0.95%. CD8 cells regarded as naive lacked CD45RO, were positively chosen for CCR7, and omitted terminally differentiated effector memory CD45RA+ cells. The sample taken for sequencing was naive CD8+ T cells sorted from blood. These receptors all come from a man aged 18 to 35 in good health.

J is TRBJ2-3 and V is TRBV30, with 10 bases fitting TRBD2. The germline V gene has CDR1 GTSNPN and CDR2 SVGIG (reference sequence). J gave up 2 bases and V 4 bases, and 3 bases lay outside the gene matches. The CDR3 extends over 14 amino acids. CDR3 residues: CAWMTSGFTDTQYF. The CDR3 DNA reads TGTGCCTGGATGACTAGCGGGTTCACAGATACGCAGTATTTT.

This chain links TRBV6-5 with TRBJ2-7; 9 bases fit TRBD2. Trimming removed 0 bases from V and 3 bases from J; junction bases left unmatched: 3. Germline V CDR1 and CDR2: MNHEY, SVGAGI. The CDR3 has 15 amino acids. CDR3 in DNA: TGTGCCAGCAGTTACTCGGTAGCGGGGGTCTACGAGCAGTACTTC. Its protein is CASSYSVAGVYEQYF.

This chain connects TRBV28 to TRBJ2-1, with 9 bases identical to TRBD2. Germline V CDR1 and CDR2: MDHEN, SYDVKM. The CDR3 consists of 15 residues. The ends lost 10 bases at V and 0 bases at J; junction bases unmatched: 7. The CDR3 sequence: CATDSGGSSYNEQFF. The CDR3 DNA reads TGTGCCACCGATAGCGGGGGCAGCTCCTACAATGAGCAGTTCTTC.

The chain uses TRBV7-9 and TRBJ2-3; D call uncertain. V was trimmed by 5 bases and J by 1 base, leaving 10 bases between them. Germline assignment: CDR1 SEHNR and CDR2 FQNEAQ (reference sequence). The CDR3 is 14 amino acids. The CDR3 sequence: CASSPPRGTDTQYF. The CDR3 bases are TGTGCCAGCAGCCCCCCCCGCGGCACAGATACGCAGTATTTT.

The rearrangement joins TRBV4-3 to TRBJ1-1; TRBD1 agrees at 8 bases. Germline V gene sequence: CDR1 LGHNA, CDR2 YSLEER. The CDR3 covers 18 residues. After removal of 0 bases from V and 6 bases from J, the junction contained 15 bases not matched to a gene. The CDR3 is CASSQEPDRGIVHAEAFF. In DNA form, the CDR3 reads TGCGCCAGCAGCCAAGAACCTGACAGGGGTATTGTGCACGCTGAAGCTTTCTTT.

This clone was counted a few times. The same CDR3 can be traced to other DNA sequences in this sample. CDR3 bases: TGTGCCAGCAGCTTAGGACAGGGAGACTATGGCTACACCTTC. It encodes CASSLGQGDYGYTF. The V and J genes are TRBV13 and TRBJ1-2; a weak D match, TRBD1 (6 bases). The germline gives CDR1 PRHDT, CDR2 FYEKMQ (reference sequence). The CDR3 extends over 14 amino acids. V shed 0 bases and J shed 3 bases, with 8 bases lying between them.

This chain joins TRBV30 and TRBJ2-2; 7 nucleotides agree with TRBD1. The CDR3 has 13 residues. Per germline, CDR1 GTSNPN and CDR2 SVGIG (reference sequence). Trimming removed 5 bases from V and 1 base from J; junction bases left unmatched: 1. CDR3 in amino acids: CAWDRENTGELFF. CDR3 DNA: TGTGCCTGGGACAGGGAGAACACCGGGGAGCTGTTTTTT. The full variable domain, its missing parts supplied by reference TRBV30 and TRBJ2-2, is SQTIHQWPATLVQPVGSPLSLECTVEGTSNPNLYWYRQAAGRGLQLLFYSVGIGQISSEVPQNLSASRPQDRQFILSSKKLLLSDSGFYLCAWDRENTGELFFGEGSRLTVL.

Points on this clone: Within the sample, other DNA sequences also encode this same CDR3. This chain joins TRBV19 and TRBJ2-7; D perhaps matches TRBD2 (6 bases). This CDR3 spans 13 amino acids. V lost 5 bases to trimming and J lost 3 bases, with 11 bases between them. Per the germline V gene, CDR1 is LNHDA and CDR2 is SQIVND (reference sequence). The CDR3 DNA is TGTGCCAGTAGTCCCGCCGGGGGCTACGAGCAGTACTTC. Its protein is CASSPAGGYEQYF.

This chain joins TRBV27 and TRBJ2-1, with 15 nucleotides matching TRBD2. V was pared by 5 bases and J by 7 bases, with 3 bases of the junction left unmatched. The CDR3 has 15 amino acids. In germline, CDR1 is MNHEY, CDR2 SMNVEV (reference sequence). The CDR3 coding sequence is TGTGCCAGCAGTGCGGGACTAGCGGGAGGAAATGAGCAGTTCTTC. Its translation: CASSAGLAGGNEQFF.

The chain recombines TRBV5-6 with TRBJ1-4; D not resolved. Trimming stripped 3 bases from V and 8 bases from J, with 11 bases between. This CDR3 has 13 amino acids. Germline V gene lookup returns CDR1 SGHDT and CDR2 YYEEEE. The DNA of the CDR3 is TGTGCCAGCAGCTCGGACGTGGGAGAAAAACTGTTTTTT. Its protein product is CASSSDVGEKLFF.

The chain couples TRBV15 to TRBJ1-2; 8 nucleotides match TRBD1. The V and J ends lost 5 bases and 4 bases, in that order; junction bases with no gene match: 9. Germline V gives CDR1 LNHNV, CDR2 YYDKDF (reference sequence). The CDR3 totals 15 residues. In DNA form, the CDR3 reads TGTGCCACCAGCCCAAATCCCGGGACAGGCTATGGCTACACCTTC. Encoded protein: CATSPNPGTGYGYTF.

This chain uses TRBV9 with TRBJ2-1, with D perhaps matching TRBD2 (5 bases). This CDR3 has 17 residues. Germline CDR1 is SGDLS and CDR2 is YYNGEE. V was shortened by 0 bases and J by 8 bases, with 21 bases between the two germline ends. The CDR3: CASSVGPSGGWLDEQFF. As DNA, the CDR3 is TGTGCCAGCAGCGTAGGTCCGAGCGGTGGCTGGCTCGATGAGCAGTTCTTC.

The J gene is TRBJ2-7, the V gene TRBV29-1; D is possibly TRBD2 (5 bases). CDR3 length: 11 residues. Germline CDR1 SQVTM, CDR2 ANQGSEA. V was pared by 5 bases and J by 2 bases, with 7 bases between. CDR3 DNA: TGCAGCGTTCGGGATGCCTACGAGCAGTACTTC. The encoded protein is CSVRDAYEQYF.

The V gene is TRBV7-2, the J gene TRBJ1-2; 8 bases align to TRBD1. V lost 8 bases, J lost 8 bases, and 10 bases stayed unmatched. This CDR3 spans 13 amino acids. CDR1 is SGHTA and CDR2 is FQGNSA in the germline V gene. Here the CDR3 reads CASGQGLLGGYTF. The DNA of the CDR3 is TGTGCCAGCGGACAGGGCCTACTGGGCGGCTACACCTTC.

The chain combines TRBV27 with TRBJ2-1; TRBD1 or TRBD2 may be the D gene (7 bases each). Germline-derived CDR1 and CDR2 are MNHEY and SMNVEV (reference sequence). The CDR3 is 17 residues long. Trimming took 2 bases from V and 7 from J, leaving 21 bases between them. The CDR3 loop reads CASSLNRGATGLNEQFF. For the CDR3, the DNA is TGTGCCAGCAGTTTAAACAGGGGAGCAACGGGACTAAATGAGCAGTTCTTC.

The chain employs TRBV30 and TRBJ1-5, with 7 nucleotides matching TRBD1. The CDR3 is 13 residues long. In germline, CDR1 is GTSNPN, CDR2 SVGIG (reference sequence). Losses at the gene ends were 5 bases for V and 7 bases for J; bases not matched to a gene: 8. CDR3 amino acids: CAWSTGVGQPQHF. In nucleotides, the CDR3 is TGTGCCTGGTCAACAGGGGTAGGGCAGCCCCAGCATTTT. The full variable domain, its missing parts supplied by reference TRBV30 and TRBJ1-5, is SQTIHQWPATLVQPVGSPLSLECTVEGTSNPNLYWYRQAAGRGLQLLFYSVGIGQISSEVPQNLSASRPQDRQFILSSKKLLLSDSGFYLCAWSTGVGQPQHFGDGTRLSIL.

This sequence joins TRBV30 and TRBJ1-2, with a weak D call TRBD1 (6 bases). Germline V lookup: CDR1 GTSNPN, CDR2 SVGIG (reference sequence). This CDR3 contains 14 residues. The V gene lost 0 bases and the J gene lost 3 bases, with 11 bases spanning the gap. The CDR3 reads CAWSVVPGDYGYTF. The CDR3 DNA is TGTGCCTGGAGTGTAGTCCCAGGGGACTATGGCTACACCTTC.

The chain uses TRBV6-1 and TRBJ1-3; TRBD1 matches at 7 bases. Germline trimming cut 3 bases from V and 0 bases from J; bases unmatched to any gene: 2. The germline gives CDR1 MNHNS, CDR2 SASEGT. The CDR3 sequence is 15 residues long. The CDR3 region is CASSEGQHSGNTIYF. The DNA of the CDR3 is TGTGCCAGCAGTGAGGGACAGCACTCTGGAAACACCATATATTTT.

The V gene is TRBV28, the J gene TRBJ2-4; D gene ambiguous. The germline V and J ends were trimmed by 5 bases and 2 bases, with 13 bases remaining between them. Germline V gives CDR1 MDHEN, CDR2 SYDVKM. This CDR3 region has 15 residues. CDR3 in amino acids: CASSPLLGSKNIQYF. DNA for the CDR3: TGTGCCAGCAGTCCCCTCTTAGGTTCCAAAAACATTCAGTACTTC.

The chain employs TRBV19 and TRBJ2-2; the D gene could be TRBD1 or TRBD2 (5 bases each). Trimming took 3 bases from V and 0 from J, leaving 11 bases between them. This CDR3 comprises 16 residues. CDR1 LNHDA and CDR2 SQIVND come from the germline V gene (reference sequence). The DNA of the CDR3 is TGTGCCAGTAGTATCCGGGACGGAGCGAACACCGGGGAGCTGTTTTTT. It is translated as CASSIRDGANTGELFF.

The rearrangement uses TRBV2 and TRBJ1-4; 11 bases map to TRBD1. This CDR3 has 14 residues. Germline assignment: CDR1 SNHLY and CDR2 FYNNEI. J lost 8 bases, V lost 4 bases, and 3 bases had no gene match. The CDR3 sequence: CASSGGQGVEKLFF. Written as DNA, the CDR3 is TGTGCCAGCAGTGGGGGACAGGGGGTAGAAAAACTGTTTTTT.